This T cell receptor (beta chain) was sequenced for a study of T cell changes during pregnancy in multiple sclerosis. The data were produced by immunoSEQ multiplex PCR, yet TCRdb's version contains in-frame clones alone and is incomplete. The sample includes fewer than 70,000 clones, approximately 87% of them seen just once. V gave up 4 bases and J gave up 7 bases, with 15 bases separating them. The V gene's germline CDR1 is SGHRS and CDR2 YFSETQ. This CDR3 comprises 14 residues. This sequence originates from a human donor whose cells served as feeder cells for cultures in a pregnancy study. The sample was peripheral blood from another person, used as feeder cells. The chain uses TRBV5-1 and TRBJ2-1; a weak D match, TRBD1 (6 bases). In nucleotides, the CDR3 is TGCGCCAGCAGCGTCGAACAGGGTGGGAATGAGCAGTTCTTC. It translates to CASSVEQGGNEQFF. Supplemented by reference TRBV5-1 and TRBJ2-1, the full variable domain reads KAGVTQTPRYLIKTRGQQVTLSCSPISGHRSVSWYQQTPGQGLQFLFEYFSETQRNKGNFPGRFSGRQFSNSRSEMNVSTLELGDSALYLCASSVEQGGNEQFFGPGTRLTVL.